This TCR beta chain was obtained from a study of control samples from healthy donors and cancer patients. There are 14 residues in the CDR3. The V gene's germline CDR1 is WSHSY and CDR2 SAAADI. V shed 0 bases and J shed 6 bases, with 12 bases lying between them. The repertoire was sequenced with immunoSEQ multiplex PCR; TCRdb's copy has only in-frame clones and lacks some. The sample holds 200,000 or so clones, around 93% seen once. The chain recombines TRBV10-2 with TRBJ2-7, with a weak D call TRBD1 (6 bases). This clonotype was sampled from a man between 25 and 39 years old in good health. The sequenced material came from blood. The CDR3: CASSESKGVSEQYF. As DNA, the CDR3 is TGCGCCAGCAGTGAGTCGAAGGGGGTCTCCGAGCAGTACTTC.